This is a list of T cell receptor beta chains from one sample in a study of identical twins. Each CDR3 protein gets one entry after TCRdb re-called the 5' RACE reads with MiXCR. Here the sample spans around 480,000 distinct CDR3 sequences, over 12% being singletons. The data were also submitted as part of a second study, on yellow fever vaccine responses in identical twins.

The specimen sequenced was CD4+ T cells sorted from blood. Receptors were obtained from a young woman in good health. Each CDR3 is given with its conserved first and last residue. The order of the fields is V gene, J gene, clone size, D gene, CDR3 protein, CDR3 DNA. The D gene is left open where the match is weak. Size is stated for part of the rows, as once, few or many counts, or as a class when the clone is expanded.

TRBV7-9	TRBJ2-2	many	TRBD1	CASSAQGENTGELFF	TGTGCCAGCAGCGCACAGGGGGAGAACACCGGGGAGCTGTTTTTT
TRBV6-5	TRBJ2-1	.	TRBD1	CASSSPGGSYNEQFF	TGTGCCAGCAGTTCGCCAGGGGGCTCCTACAATGAGCAGTTCTTC
TRBV6-1	TRBJ1-5	few	.	CATARDTPDSNQPQHF	TGTGCCACCGCCCGGGACACGCCAGATAGCAATCAGCCCCAGCATTTT
TRBV3-1	TRBJ2-7	.	TRBD2	CASTSGRTYEQYF	TGTGCCAGTACTAGCGGGAGAACCTACGAGCAGTACTTC
TRBV5-1	TRBJ2-1	.	TRBD2	CASSPNSGTSGNEQFF	TGCGCCAGCTCCCCGAACTCCGGGACTAGCGGGAATGAGCAGTTCTTC
TRBV24-1	TRBJ2-7	.	.	CATSGSAGLGYEQYF	TGTGCCACCAGTGGATCTGCGGGGTTGGGCTACGAGCAGTACTTC
TRBV9	TRBJ2-6	many	.	CASSVRVGANVLTF	TGTGCCAGCAGCGTCAGGGTTGGGGCCAACGTCCTGACTTTC
TRBV5-1	TRBJ1-3	.	.	CASSLEGLISGNTIYF	TGCGCCAGCAGCTTGGAGGGGCTGATCTCTGGAAACACCATATATTTT
TRBV5-6	TRBJ2-5	few	.	CASSLYQVKTQYF	TGTGCCAGCAGCTTGTACCAAGTAAAGACCCAGTACTTC
TRBV7-2	TRBJ2-5	few	.	CASSSGPGETQYF	TGTGCCAGCAGCTCCGGCCCTGGGGAGACCCAGTACTTC
TRBV4-3	TRBJ1-1	.	.	CASSPPGDTEAFF	TGCGCCAGCAGCCCGCCGGGAGACACTGAAGCTTTCTTT
TRBV28	TRBJ2-7	many	.	CASRLTGISYEQYF	TGTGCCAGCAGACTAACGGGGATCTCCTACGAGCAGTACTTC
TRBV12-3/TRBV12-4	TRBJ2-7	.	.	CASTQRGMGNGEQYF	TGTGCCAGCACCCAGAGGGGGATGGGGAATGGGGAGCAGTACTTC
TRBV29-1	TRBJ1-6	few	.	CSVEEGYNSPLHF	TGCAGCGTTGAAGAAGGATATAATTCACCCCTCCACTTT
TRBV25-1	TRBJ1-6	many	TRBD1	CASRVTGDNNSPLHF	TGTGCCAGCAGGGTGACAGGGGATAATAATTCACCCCTCCACTTT
TRBV20-1	TRBJ2-7	.	.	CSARPTTSSYEQYF	TGCAGTGCCCGCCCTACTACTAGCTCCTACGAGCAGTACTTC
TRBV5-1	TRBJ2-5	.	TRBD2	CASSLGPSGGALETQYF	TGCGCCAGCAGCTTGGGTCCTAGCGGGGGGGCCCTTGAGACCCAGTACTTC
TRBV20-1	TRBJ2-7	few	TRBD1	CSARARTGNYEQYF	TGCAGTGCTAGAGCCCGGACAGGGAACTACGAGCAGTACTTC
TRBV7-9	TRBJ2-7	.	.	CASSLARGWYEQYF	TGTGCCAGCAGCTTAGCCCGGGGGTGGTACGAGCAGTACTTC
TRBV20-1	TRBJ2-7	few	TRBD1	CSASRDRGTYEQYF	TGCAGTGCTAGCCGGGACAGGGGCACCTACGAGCAGTACTTC
TRBV9	TRBJ2-7	few	TRBD2	CASSFLGGERAEQYF	TGTGCCAGCAGCTTCCTGGGGGGGGAGCGGGCCGAGCAGTACTTC
TRBV9	TRBJ2-1	.	.	CASTPGTPSNEQFF	TGTGCCAGCACCCCGGGGACTCCCTCCAATGAGCAGTTCTTC
TRBV9	TRBJ2-2	.	TRBD2	CASSSGLAGPRLATGELFF	TGTGCCAGCAGCTCTGGACTAGCGGGGCCCCGTTTGGCCACCGGGGAGCTGTTTTTT
TRBV12-3/TRBV12-4	TRBJ1-1	.	.	CASSQGRIEAFF	TGTGCCAGCAGCCAAGGACGGATTGAAGCTTTCTTT
TRBV20-1	TRBJ2-7	.	TRBD1	CSANGQGPGEQYF	TGCAGTGCAAATGGACAGGGCCCTGGCGAGCAGTACTTC
TRBV2	TRBJ2-7	few	TRBD2	CASREGLAASYEQYF	TGTGCCAGCAGGGAGGGACTAGCGGCTTCCTACGAGCAGTACTTC
TRBV29-1	TRBJ2-3	many	TRBD2	CSVGGGEPDTQYF	TGCAGCGTTGGGGGGGGGGAACCAGATACGCAGTATTTT